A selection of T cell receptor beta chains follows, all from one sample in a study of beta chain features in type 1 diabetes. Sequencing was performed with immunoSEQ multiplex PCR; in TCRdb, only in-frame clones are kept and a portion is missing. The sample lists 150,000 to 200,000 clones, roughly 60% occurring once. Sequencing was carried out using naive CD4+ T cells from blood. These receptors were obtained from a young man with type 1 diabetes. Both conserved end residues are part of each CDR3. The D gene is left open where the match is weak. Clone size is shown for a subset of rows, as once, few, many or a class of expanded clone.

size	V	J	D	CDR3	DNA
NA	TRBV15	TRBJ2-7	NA	CATSRAGAQSYEQYF	TGTGCCACCAGCAGAGCCGGGGCCCAATCCTACGAGCAGTACTTC
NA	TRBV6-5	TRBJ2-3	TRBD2	CASSYRSGGATDTQYF	TGTGCCAGCAGTTACCGGAGCGGGGGGGCGACAGATACGCAGTATTTT
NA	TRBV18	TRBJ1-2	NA	CASSPPGLPSYGYTF	TGTGCCAGCTCACCCCCGGGCCTACCCTCCTATGGCTACACCTTC
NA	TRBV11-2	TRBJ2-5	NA	CASSLGIQETQYF	TGTGCCAGCAGCTTAGGGATCCAAGAGACCCAGTACTTC
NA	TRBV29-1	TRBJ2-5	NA	CSVAVSRETQYF	TGCAGCGTTGCGGTTTCCAGGGAGACCCAGTACTTC
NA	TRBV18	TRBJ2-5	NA	CASSNRGGLKETQYF	TGTGCCAGCTCAAACCGGGGCGGCTTGAAAGAGACCCAGTACTTC
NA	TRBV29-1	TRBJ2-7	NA	CSARQTTDSYEQYF	TGCAGCGCAAGACAGACTACAGATTCCTACGAGCAGTACTTC
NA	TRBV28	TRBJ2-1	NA	CASSSTGYNEQFF	TGTGCCAGCAGTTCTACCGGGTACAATGAGCAGTTCTTC
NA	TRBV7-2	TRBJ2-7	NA	CASSLGAGYEQYF	TGTGCCAGCAGCTTAGGGGCTGGCTACGAGCAGTACTTC
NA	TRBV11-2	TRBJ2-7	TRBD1	CASSLSTGGNYEQYF	TGTGCCAGCAGCCTCTCAACAGGGGGCAACTACGAGCAGTACTTC
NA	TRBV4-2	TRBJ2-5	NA	CASSQALGKETQYF	TGTGCCAGCAGCCAAGCACTAGGGAAAGAGACCCAGTACTTC
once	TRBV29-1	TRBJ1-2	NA	CSVGGNSIYGYTF	TGCAGCGTTGGGGGGAATAGCATCTATGGCTACACCTTC
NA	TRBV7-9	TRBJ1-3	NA	CASVGATSGNTIYF	TGTGCCAGCGTCGGGGCCACCTCTGGAAACACCATATATTTT
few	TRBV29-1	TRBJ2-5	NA	CSRLSGGTQYF	TGCAGCCGCCTATCTGGAGGGACCCAGTACTTC
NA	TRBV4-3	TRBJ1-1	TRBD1	CASSHLTGGGYTEAFF	TGCGCCAGCAGCCACCTCACAGGGGGAGGATACACTGAAGCTTTCTTT
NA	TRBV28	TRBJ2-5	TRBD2	CASSSPLGLAVETQYF	TGTGCCAGCAGTTCCCCTCTGGGACTAGCGGTAGAGACCCAGTACTTC
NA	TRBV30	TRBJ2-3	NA	CAWSVQSWGSTDTQYF	TGTGCCTGGAGTGTACAGTCGTGGGGGAGCACAGATACGCAGTATTTT
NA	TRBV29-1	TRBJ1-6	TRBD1	CSARDRGDSPLHF	TGCAGCGCAAGGGACAGGGGAGATTCACCCCTCCACTTT
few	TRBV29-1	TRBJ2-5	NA	CSVGDYQETQYF	TGCAGCGTTGGAGACTACCAAGAGACCCAGTACTTC
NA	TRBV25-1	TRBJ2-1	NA	CASTKGNLNEQFF	TGTGCCAGCACTAAGGGGAATCTCAATGAGCAGTTCTTC
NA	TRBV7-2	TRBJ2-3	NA	CASSFGPYTDTQYF	TGTGCCAGCAGCTTCGGGCCCTACACAGATACGCAGTATTTT
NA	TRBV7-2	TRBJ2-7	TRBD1	CASRPGQGYEQYF	TGTGCCAGCAGACCGGGACAGGGGTACGAGCAGTACTTC
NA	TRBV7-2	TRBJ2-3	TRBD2	CASSSRGATDTQYF	TGTGCCAGCAGCTCGCGGGGGGCCACAGATACGCAGTATTTT
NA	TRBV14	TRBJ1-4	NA	CASSQNLKEKLFF	TGTGCCAGCAGCCAAAATCTAAAGGAAAAACTGTTTTTT
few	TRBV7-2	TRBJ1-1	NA	CASSLYRGHGEAFF	TGTGCCAGCAGCTTATACCGGGGACACGGGGAAGCTTTCTTT
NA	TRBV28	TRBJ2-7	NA	CASSLALYEQYF	TGTGCCAGCAGTCTAGCCCTATACGAGCAGTACTTC
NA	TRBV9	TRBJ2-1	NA	CASSVAFPSGEQFF	TGTGCCAGCAGCGTAGCTTTCCCCTCCGGGGAGCAGTTCTTC
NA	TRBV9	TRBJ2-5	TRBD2	CASSLGLAGAQETQYF	TGTGCCAGCAGCTTGGGACTAGCGGGGGCACAAGAGACCCAGTACTTC
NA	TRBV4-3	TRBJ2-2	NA	CASSPSGNTGELFF	TGCGCCAGCAGCCCGTCGGGAAACACCGGGGAGCTGTTTTTT
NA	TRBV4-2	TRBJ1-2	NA	CASSQQATGYTF	TGTGCCAGCAGCCAACAGGCGACTGGCTACACCTTC
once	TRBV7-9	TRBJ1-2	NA	CASNLGGVNYGYTF	TGTGCCAGCAATTTGGGAGGGGTTAACTATGGCTACACCTTC
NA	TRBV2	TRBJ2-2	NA	CASSFLEELFF	TGTGCCAGCAGTTTCCTCGAGGAGCTGTTTTTT
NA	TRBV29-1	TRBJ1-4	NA	CSDWQTRGKLFF	TGCAGCGACTGGCAGACGCGGGGAAAACTGTTTTTT
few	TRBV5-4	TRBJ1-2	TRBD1	CASTRSGTGRGYTF	TGTGCCAGCACCCGATCCGGGACAGGGCGTGGCTACACCTTC
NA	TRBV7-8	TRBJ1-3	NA	CASSLNSGNTIYF	TGTGCCAGCAGCCTCAACTCTGGAAACACCATATATTTT
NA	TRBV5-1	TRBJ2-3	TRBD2	CASTQTSGGTDTQYF	TGCGCCAGCACCCAAACTAGCGGGGGCACAGATACGCAGTATTTT
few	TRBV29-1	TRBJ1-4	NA	CSVARTADEKLFF	TGCAGCGTTGCGCGGACAGCGGATGAAAAACTGTTTTTT
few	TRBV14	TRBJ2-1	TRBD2	CASSFGQRGARYNEQFF	TGTGCCAGCAGCTTTGGGCAGCGGGGAGCCAGGTACAATGAGCAGTTCTTC
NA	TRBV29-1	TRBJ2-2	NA	CSVDQGNTGELFF	TGCAGCGTTGATCAGGGGAACACCGGGGAGCTGTTTTTT
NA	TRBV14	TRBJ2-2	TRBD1	CASSRREGAFDTGELFF	TGTGCCAGCAGCCGTCGAGAGGGGGCCTTTGACACCGGGGAGCTGTTTTTT
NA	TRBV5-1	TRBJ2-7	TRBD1	CASGQQGTEQYF	TGCGCCAGCGGACAACAGGGGACCGAGCAGTACTTC
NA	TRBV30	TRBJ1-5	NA	CAWSLEGQSNQPQHF	TGTGCCTGGAGTTTGGAAGGACAGAGCAATCAGCCCCAGCATTTT
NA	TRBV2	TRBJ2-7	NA	CASSAQGGPYEQYF	TGTGCCAGCAGTGCACAGGGGGGGCCCTACGAGCAGTACTTC
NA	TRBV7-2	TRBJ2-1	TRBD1	CASRGIQGDEQFF	TGTGCCAGCAGGGGAATTCAGGGGGATGAGCAGTTCTTC
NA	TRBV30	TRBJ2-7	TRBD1	CAWRGTGIYEQYF	TGTGCCTGGAGGGGGACAGGGATCTACGAGCAGTACTTC